Listed here are 14 T cell receptor beta chains from one sample, sequenced in a study of shared clonotypes between healthy human individuals. Generated by immunoSEQ multiplex PCR, the TCRdb table keeps only in-frame clones and is missing some. The sample records approximately 100,000 clones, 68% being singletons. The sequencing sample was made of memory CD8+ T cells sorted from blood. Subset defined: CD45RO+ cells pooled with CCR7-negative TemRA cells. The receptors were gathered from a woman in her thirties in good health.

This chain connects TRBV6-5 to TRBJ1-5; no reliable D call. The ends were cut back, 6 bases at V and 3 bases at J, with 9 bases in the middle. CDR1 is MNHEY and CDR2 is SVGAGI in the germline V gene. The CDR3 length is 13 residues. DNA of the CDR3: TGTGCCAGCAGCCCCACAAACAATCAGCCCCAGCATTTT. Amino acids: CASSPTNNQPQHF.

The V and J genes are TRBV5-6 and TRBJ2-7; D is ambiguous. Trimming shortened V by 2 bases and J by 4 bases, and 16 bases separated the two germline ends. The CDR3 is made up of 15 amino acids. CDR1 and CDR2 (germline): SGHDT, YYEEEE. The CDR3 coding sequence is TGTGCCAGCAGCTTAAACATAGACATGGGGTACGAGCAGTACTTC. Amino acid sequence: CASSLNIDMGYEQYF.

The CDR3 sequence is CASSLRGHAVGQPQHF. The CDR3 region has the DNA TGTGCCAGCAGTTTACGAGGGCACGCGGTGGGGCAGCCCCAGCATTTT. The chain employs TRBV28 and TRBJ1-5; D remains unclear. The ends were cut back, 2 bases at V and 7 bases at J, with 18 bases in the middle. The germline CDR1 and CDR2 sequences are MDHEN and SYDVKM. The CDR3 sequence is 16 residues long.

At least ten counts were recorded for this clone. V is TRBV11-3 and J is TRBJ2-3, with 10 bases identical to TRBD2. Looked up from germline, CDR1 is SGHNT and CDR2 is YENEEA. The length of the CDR3 is 17 residues. V was clipped by 5 bases and J by 2 bases; unmatched bases: 10. The CDR3 region is CASSNSLLAGDTDTQYF. The CDR3 region has the DNA TGTGCCAGCAGCAATAGCCTCCTAGCGGGGGACACAGATACGCAGTATTTT.

This clone has a handful of counts. The chain is built from TRBV29-1 and TRBJ2-7, with D possibly being TRBD2 (5 bases). The V end lost 2 bases, the J end lost 3 bases, and 17 bases lay between the germline ends. This CDR3 region has 15 residues. CDR1 is SQVTM, CDR2 ANQGSEA, per germline. The CDR3, as DNA: TGCAGCGTTGAACTTACGGGGTCACTCAGCTACGAGCAGTACTTC. It translates to CSVELTGSLSYEQYF.

The chain is built from TRBV6-6 and TRBJ2-7; 8 nucleotides align to TRBD1. This CDR3 region has 14 residues. Germline V gives CDR1 MNHNY, CDR2 SVGAGI (reference sequence). The J segment lost 5 bases and the V segment lost 5 bases, leaving 8 bases of the junction unmatched. The CDR3 loop reads CASSSRDRLNEQYF. The CDR3 DNA follows: TGTGCCAGCAGTAGTCGGGACAGGCTAAACGAGCAGTACTTC.

For this clone: Other nucleotide sequences in the sample specify the same CDR3. The chain recombines TRBV9 with TRBJ2-3, with D maybe TRBD1 (5 bases). CDR3 size: 14 residues. The germline V gene encodes CDR1 SGDLS and CDR2 YYNGEE. V gave up 0 bases and J gave up 2 bases, with 7 bases separating them. The CDR3 DNA reads as TGTGCCAGCAGCGTAGGGGGCTCCACAGATACGCAGTATTTT. Amino acid sequence: CASSVGGSTDTQYF.

V usage is TRBV28 and J usage is TRBJ1-5; a weak D match, TRBD1 (6 bases). Trimming removed 4 bases from V and 3 bases from J, with 10 bases in between. From germline, CDR1 is MDHEN and CDR2 SYDVKM. This CDR3 spans 14 amino acids. CDR3 nucleotides: TGTGCCAGCAGTTACGACAGGTACAATCAGCCCCAGCATTTT. Its translation is CASSYDRYNQPQHF.

This sequence joins TRBV4-1 and TRBJ2-4; tentatively, D is TRBD2 (6 bases). The germline V and J ends were trimmed by 0 bases and 5 bases, with 17 bases remaining between them. Germline CDR1 MGHRA, CDR2 YSYEKL. The CDR3 is 17 residues long. This chain's CDR3 is CASSQDKATWGENIQYF. The CDR3 DNA reads as TGCGCCAGCAGCCAAGATAAGGCAACCTGGGGGGAAAACATTCAGTACTTC.

This clone was picked up a small number of times. The genes are TRBV5-4 and TRBJ2-1; either TRBD1 or TRBD2 may supply D (5 bases each). With 0 bases removed from V and 5 bases from J, the gap between germline ends came to 21 bases. This CDR3 spans 18 amino acids. Germline V gene lookup returns CDR1 SGHNT and CDR2 YYREEE (reference sequence). The CDR3 protein is CASSLVGDPRVFNNEQFF. The CDR3 DNA follows: TGTGCCAGCAGCTTGGTAGGGGACCCTCGGGTCTTTAACAATGAGCAGTTCTTC.

The chain couples TRBV29-1 to TRBJ1-3; no reliable D call. Trimming cost V 6 bases and J 0 bases, with 9 bases left between them. This CDR3 region has 13 residues. CDR1 is SQVTM and CDR2 is ANQGSEA in the germline V gene. The CDR3 is CSVLGLSGNTIYF. In DNA form, the CDR3 reads TGCAGCGTGCTGGGTCTCTCTGGAAACACCATATATTTT.

CDR3 residues: CSADRDAYNEQFF. Written as DNA, the CDR3 is TGCAGCGCTGACAGGGATGCCTACAATGAGCAGTTCTTC. The chain recombines TRBV29-1 with TRBJ2-1, with 7 positions matching TRBD1. The CDR3 extends over 13 amino acids. Trimming at V came to 7 bases and at J to 2 bases, leaving 5 bases not matched to a gene. Germline V gene data show CDR1 as SQVTM and CDR2 as ANQGSEA.

The gene calls are TRBV10-3 and TRBJ2-7; D perhaps matches TRBD1 (6 bases). The CDR3 has 18 amino acids. V dropped 3 bases and J dropped 3 bases, with 24 bases sitting between them. The germline V gene encodes CDR1 ENHRY and CDR2 SYGVKD. The CDR3 sequence: CAISEYGKLDRGNYEQYF. The CDR3 DNA sequence: TGTGCCATCAGTGAATACGGGAAATTGGACAGAGGTAACTACGAGCAGTACTTC.

Notes on this clone: One junction end disagrees with the germline gene, perhaps due to a read error. The rearrangement joins TRBV10-3 to TRBJ2-7, with D tentatively TRBD2 (6 bases). The CDR3 runs to 17 residues. Germline CDR1 reads ENHRY; CDR2 reads SYGVKD. The CDR3 sequence is CAISESTSRRETLAWHF. CDR3 nucleotides: TGTGCCATCAGTGAGTCTACGTCTCGGAGGGAAACCCTGGCATGGCACTTC.